This TCR beta chain comes out of a study of shared clonotypes between healthy human individuals (TCRdb year 2020). About the investigation overall: Two women and a few men aged 18 to 49 years were included in the cohort. Per donor, three plates each were used for CD4 naive and CD4 memory, two for CD8 naive, and one for CD8 memory. The study deeply sequenced blood TCR repertoires of five healthy adults to estimate repertoire size and the extent of clonotype sharing between individuals. To increase sequencing depth and limit assay-specific biases, different laboratories used diverse techniques to prepare libraries and sequence TCR repertoires. Between about 0.9 and 10 billion PBMCs per donor were obtained by leukapheresis.

The donors were healthy, HIV-negative adults with no recently reported acute infections or vaccinations. Every donor was a Caucasian adult residing in Nashville, Tennessee, USA. Magnetic negative selection was used to enrich CD4+ T cells, after which naive cells were positively selected on CD45RA and the negative fraction became the memory subset. Blood was obtained by leukapheresis, after which PBMCs were separated by Ficoll-Histopaque density gradient centrifugation and cryopreserved in liquid nitrogen vapor phase. Analytical flow cytometry was used to check the purity and quantity of each magnetically sorted T cell population. From each sorted fraction, genomic DNA was isolated and quantified by UV absorbance on a Nanodrop 2000c. After removal of 6 bases from V and 5 bases from J, the junction retains 14 bases not matched to a gene. Inclusive of the bounding cysteine and phenylalanine, the CDR3 is 17 residues long. Solely the CDR3 DNA is kept, with 51 bases framed from the first base. The germline V gene yields SNHLY for CDR1 and FYNNEI for CDR2.

Using the deep immunoSEQ assay, TCR CDR3 regions were amplified from genomic DNA by multiplex PCR. Genomic DNA extracted from each cell subset was distributed evenly over all wells of several immunoSEQ 96-well plates, and each plate served as one replicate. For sorted subsets, each replicate PCR was loaded with 200 ng genomic DNA, equivalent to some 31,000 T cell genomes. Purified libraries were measured with a Qubit 3.0 fluorometer, size-checked on a Bioanalyzer 2100, and measured again with the KAPA Library Quantification kit. Each immunoSEQ 96-well plate was sequenced on its own single-read 150-cycle Illumina NextSeq 550 flow cell. In the source study's methods: Because only junctional sequences without quality scores were contained in the immunoSEQ output, filtering matching that applied to full-length reads could not be performed. Sequences were annotated with PyIR, a Python wrapper for IgBLAST v1.9, using IMGT germline references to assign V/J genes and CDR3. Reads were removed for weak V/J assignments (E-value above 1e-6), missing CDR3, stop codons, out-of-frame junctions, or ambiguous translated residues. V3J clonotypes were defined as sequences sharing an identical inferred V gene, J gene, and CDR3 amino acid sequence. Percentage overlap between repertoires was calculated by dividing the number of shared unique clonotypes by the size of the smaller repertoire. Richness of each repertoire was evaluated using RTK rarefaction, the Chao1 estimator, and Recon v2.1 estimates of unobserved clonotypes. Generation probabilities for all TCRbeta clonotypes obtained by the gDNA method from several donors were computed using OLGA. The table was pulled from immuneACCESS by TCRdb, which kept in-frame rearrangements only. Such tables lose some clones; where checked, under half of the loss comes from unresolved V genes, and the rest has no known cause. V, J and clone size are those of that table, while D and trimming were read from the DNA. In this sample the table shows some 2,500,000 clones, 85% to 95% of which occur a single time. The ten largest clones capture 0.37% of the sample.

Worth noting for this clone: The antigen this receptor binds is unknown. No base quality values were provided; no much bigger clone lies one nucleotide off.

Beyond this particular receptor, the publication reports: Only blood was sampled, and tissue TCR repertoires likely differ from those in blood. Estimated clonotype richness was generally larger for naive than for memory subsets. Pairwise subsampling indicated that sequencing depth was expected to affect the degree of clonotype sharing among donors. Sharing across a handful of donors was observed for approximately 4.6% of naive CD4, over 3% of naive CD8, over 2% of memory CD4, and about 0.38% of memory CD8 clonotypes. Incomplete sequencing was indicated by rarefaction of sorted-subset datasets, despite the large sequencing depth. The small number of donors limited the genetic and exposure-history diversity represented. Clonotypes shared by all four sorted-subset donors showed higher generation probabilities than non-shared clonotypes.

The sample taken for sequencing was naive CD4+ T cells from PBMCs. What the cell subset or site label conveys for this sample: CD45RA+ positively selected. The TCR was taken from a man between 18 and 35 years old in good health. Some clones in this sample may be carry-over from other donors' samples. Here the chain combines TRBV2 and TRBJ2-1; 9 central nucleotides agree with TRBD2. The encoded CDR3 is CASSLTRLAGVNNEQFF. Here is the DNA: TGTGCCAGCAGCCTTACGAGATTAGCGGGAGTCAACAATGAGCAGTTCTTC.